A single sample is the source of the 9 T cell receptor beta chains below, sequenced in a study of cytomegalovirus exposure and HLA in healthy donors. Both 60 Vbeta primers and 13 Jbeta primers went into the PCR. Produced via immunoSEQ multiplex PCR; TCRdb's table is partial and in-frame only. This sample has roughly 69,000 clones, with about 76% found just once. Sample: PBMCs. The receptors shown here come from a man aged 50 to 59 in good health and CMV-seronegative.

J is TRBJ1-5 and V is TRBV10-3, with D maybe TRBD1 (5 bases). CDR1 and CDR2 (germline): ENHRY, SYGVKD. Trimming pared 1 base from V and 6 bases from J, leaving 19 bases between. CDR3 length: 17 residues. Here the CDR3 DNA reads TGTGCCATCAGTGAGTATGGTGGGGCCCGAACGCTTCAGCCCCAGCATTTT. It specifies CAISEYGGARTLQPQHF.

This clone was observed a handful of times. The CDR3, as DNA: TGTGCCAGCCGGCAGGGAGGGGAAAAACTGTTTTTT. Protein product: CASRQGGEKLFF. This rearrangement joins TRBV6-5 to TRBJ1-4, with D tentatively TRBD1 (5 bases). The CDR3 length is 12 residues. V lost 8 bases to trimming and J lost 8 bases, with 12 bases between them. Per germline, CDR1 MNHEY and CDR2 SVGAGI.

The CDR3 nucleotides read TGTGCCAGCAGTGAATACCTGGCAGGGGATGGCTACACCTTC. It specifies CASSEYLAGDGYTF. The chain couples TRBV25-1 to TRBJ1-2; D perhaps matches TRBD1 (6 bases). Trimming removed 0 bases from V and 6 bases from J, with 11 bases in between. There are 14 residues in the CDR3. The germline V gene has CDR1 MGHDK and CDR2 SYGVNS.

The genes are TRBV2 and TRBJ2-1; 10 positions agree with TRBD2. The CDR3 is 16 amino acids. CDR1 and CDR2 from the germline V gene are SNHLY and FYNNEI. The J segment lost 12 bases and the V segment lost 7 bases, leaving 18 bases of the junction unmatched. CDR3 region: CASTQGELAGIGTQFF. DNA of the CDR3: TGTGCCAGCACGCAGGGAGAACTAGCGGGGATAGGAACGCAGTTCTTC.

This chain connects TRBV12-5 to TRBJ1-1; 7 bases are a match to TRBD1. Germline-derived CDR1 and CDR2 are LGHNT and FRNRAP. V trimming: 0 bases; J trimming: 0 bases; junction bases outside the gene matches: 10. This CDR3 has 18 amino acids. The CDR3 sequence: CASGLVHRGPPMNTEAFF. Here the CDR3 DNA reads TGTGCTAGTGGTTTGGTACACAGGGGACCACCCATGAACACTGAAGCTTTCTTT.

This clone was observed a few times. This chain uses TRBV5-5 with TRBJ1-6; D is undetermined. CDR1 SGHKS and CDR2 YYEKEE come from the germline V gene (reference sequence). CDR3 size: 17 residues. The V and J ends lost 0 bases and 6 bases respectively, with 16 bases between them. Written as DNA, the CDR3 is TGTGCCAGCAGCTTGGCCCCCTTCCTAAGAGCTAATTCACCCCTCCACTTT. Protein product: CASSLAPFLRANSPLHF.

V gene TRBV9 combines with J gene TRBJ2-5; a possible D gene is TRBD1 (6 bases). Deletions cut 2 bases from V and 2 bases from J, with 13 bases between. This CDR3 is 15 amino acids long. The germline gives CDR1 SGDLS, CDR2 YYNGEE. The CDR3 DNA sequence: TGTGCCAGCAGCGTCGGGACACTCGGACAAGAGACCCAGTACTTC. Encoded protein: CASSVGTLGQETQYF.

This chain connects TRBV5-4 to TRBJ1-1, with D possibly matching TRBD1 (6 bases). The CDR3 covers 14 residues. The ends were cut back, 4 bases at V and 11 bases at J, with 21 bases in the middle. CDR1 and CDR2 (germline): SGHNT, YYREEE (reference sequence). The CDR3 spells CASSGRDILSGAFF. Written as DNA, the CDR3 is TGTGCCAGCAGCGGCCGGGACATTCTCTCGGGGGCTTTCTTT.

As DNA, the CDR3 is TGTGCCAGCAATTCAGGGCCGGCCTACGAGCAGTACTTC. Translation gives CASNSGPAYEQYF. The gene calls are TRBV6-1 and TRBJ2-7, with D perhaps TRBD1 (5 bases). The ends were cut back, 7 bases at V and 2 bases at J, with 12 bases in the middle. The CDR3 sequence is 13 residues long. Germline V gene sequence: CDR1 MNHNS, CDR2 SASEGT.